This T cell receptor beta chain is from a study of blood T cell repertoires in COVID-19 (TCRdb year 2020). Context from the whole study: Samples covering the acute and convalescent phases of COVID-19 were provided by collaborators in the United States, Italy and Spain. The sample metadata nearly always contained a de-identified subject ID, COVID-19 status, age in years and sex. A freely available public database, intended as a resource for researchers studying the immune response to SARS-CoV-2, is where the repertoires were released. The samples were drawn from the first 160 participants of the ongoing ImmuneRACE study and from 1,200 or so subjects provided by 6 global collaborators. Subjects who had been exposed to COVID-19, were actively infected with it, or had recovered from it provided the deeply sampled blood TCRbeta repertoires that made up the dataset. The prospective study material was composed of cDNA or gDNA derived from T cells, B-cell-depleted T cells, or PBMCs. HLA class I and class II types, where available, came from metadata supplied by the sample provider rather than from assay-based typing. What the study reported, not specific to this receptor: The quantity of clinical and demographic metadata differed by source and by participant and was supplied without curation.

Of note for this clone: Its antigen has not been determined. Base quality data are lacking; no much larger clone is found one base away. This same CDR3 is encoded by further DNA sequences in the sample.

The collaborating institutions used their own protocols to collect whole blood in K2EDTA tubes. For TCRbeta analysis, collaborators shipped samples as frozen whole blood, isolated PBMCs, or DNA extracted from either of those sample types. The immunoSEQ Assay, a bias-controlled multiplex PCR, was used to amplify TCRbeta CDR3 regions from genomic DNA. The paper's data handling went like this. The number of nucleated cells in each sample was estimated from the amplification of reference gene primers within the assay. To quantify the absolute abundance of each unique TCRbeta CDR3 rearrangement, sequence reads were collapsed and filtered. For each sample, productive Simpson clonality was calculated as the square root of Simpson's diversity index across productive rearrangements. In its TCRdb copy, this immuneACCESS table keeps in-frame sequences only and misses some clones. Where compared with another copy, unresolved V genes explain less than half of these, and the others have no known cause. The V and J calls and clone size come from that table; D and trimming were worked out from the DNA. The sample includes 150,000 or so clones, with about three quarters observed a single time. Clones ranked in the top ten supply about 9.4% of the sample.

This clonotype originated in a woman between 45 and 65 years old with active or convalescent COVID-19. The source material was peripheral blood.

The nucleotide sequence is given as TGTGCCAGCAGCTCCCTCTACGAGCAGTACTTC. This is translated as CASSSLYEQYF. This receptor chain uses TRBV28 and TRBJ2-7, with no reliable assignment of the D segment. V loses 6 bases of germline sequence and J loses 3 bases, and the interval between the two ends is 6 bases. The germline V gene yields MDHEN for CDR1 and SYDVKM for CDR2. Spanning cysteine to phenylalanine, the CDR3 consists of 11 amino acids. The entry retains the CDR3 DNA only, 33 bases that are in frame from base 1.